This note documents a single T cell receptor beta chain sequence. Its antigen remains unknown. This CDR3 is 12 amino acids long. V lost 6 bases, J lost 2 bases, and 11 bases lay in between. Germline CDR1 and CDR2: DFQATT and SNEGSKA (reference sequence). The data are from a study of blood T cells in healthy people across ages. Combining a sample-barcoded 5' primer with a J-beta primer mix, a second PCR ran for roughly 7 to 12 cycles. MiXCR, run by TCRdb on the 5' RACE reads, gives a single entry per CDR3 protein. The sample contains hundreds of thousands of distinct CDR3 sequences, roughly 49% of which appear only once. General study findings and limits: Higher naive T cell percentage went strongly together with higher TCR beta diversity. Both higher diversity and more naive CD4+ cells marked long-lived donors when set against aged donors.

Samples had at least 7 million PBMCs isolated from them. The genes are TRBV20-1 and TRBJ2-7; D might be TRBD1 (6 bases). The origin of this receptor is a woman aged 60 to 75 in good health. Sequences were obtained from blood. CDR3 nucleotides: TGCAGTGCACCCCGGGACACCTACGAGCAGTACTTC. Translating it yields CSAPRDTYEQYF.